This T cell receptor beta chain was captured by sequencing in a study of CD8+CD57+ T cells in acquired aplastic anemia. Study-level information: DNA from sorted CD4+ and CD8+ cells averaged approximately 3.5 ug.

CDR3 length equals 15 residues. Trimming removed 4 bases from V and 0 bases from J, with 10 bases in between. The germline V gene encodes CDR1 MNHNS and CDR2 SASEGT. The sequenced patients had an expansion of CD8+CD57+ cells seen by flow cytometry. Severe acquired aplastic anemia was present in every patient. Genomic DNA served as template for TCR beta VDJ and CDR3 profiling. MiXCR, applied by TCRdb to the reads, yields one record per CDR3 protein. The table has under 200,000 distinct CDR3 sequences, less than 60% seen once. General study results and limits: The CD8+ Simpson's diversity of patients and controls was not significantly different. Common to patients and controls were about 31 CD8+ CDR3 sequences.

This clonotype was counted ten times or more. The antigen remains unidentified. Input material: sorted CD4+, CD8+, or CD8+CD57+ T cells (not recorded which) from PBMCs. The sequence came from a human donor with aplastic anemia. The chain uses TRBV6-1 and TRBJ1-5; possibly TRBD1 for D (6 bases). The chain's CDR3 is CASSGTVNSNQPQHF. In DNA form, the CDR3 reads TGTGCCAGCAGTGGGACAGTGAATAGCAATCAGCCCCAGCATTTT.